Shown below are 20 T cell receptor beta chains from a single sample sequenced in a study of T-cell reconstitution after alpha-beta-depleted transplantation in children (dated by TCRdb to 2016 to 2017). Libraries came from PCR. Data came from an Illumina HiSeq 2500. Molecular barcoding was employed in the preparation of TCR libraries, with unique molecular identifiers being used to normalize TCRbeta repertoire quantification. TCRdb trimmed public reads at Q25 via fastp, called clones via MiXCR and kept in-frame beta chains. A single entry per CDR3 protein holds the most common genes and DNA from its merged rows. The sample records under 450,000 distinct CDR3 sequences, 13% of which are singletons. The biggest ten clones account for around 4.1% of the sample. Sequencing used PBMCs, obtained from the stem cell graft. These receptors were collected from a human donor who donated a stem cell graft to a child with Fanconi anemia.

CDR3 bases: TGCAGCGTTGTCGGTCACCACACTGAAGCTTTCTTT. Amino acids: CSVVGHHTEAFF. The V gene is TRBV29-1, the J gene TRBJ1-1; D not resolved. In germline, CDR1 is SQVTM, CDR2 ANQGSEA. The V gene lost 4 bases and the J gene lost 3 bases, with 9 bases spanning the gap. This CDR3 region has 12 residues. The whole variable domain, filled in from reference TRBV29-1 and TRBJ1-1, reads SAVISQKPSRDICQRGTSLTIQCQVDSQVTMMFWYRQQPGQSLTLIATANQGSEATYESGFVIDKFPISRPNLTFSTLTVSNMSPEDSSIYLCSVVGHHTEAFFGQGTRLTVV.

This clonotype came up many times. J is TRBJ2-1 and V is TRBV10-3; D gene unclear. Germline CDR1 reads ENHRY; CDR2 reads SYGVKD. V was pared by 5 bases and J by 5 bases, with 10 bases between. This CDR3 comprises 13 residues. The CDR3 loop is CAISPDTHNEQFF. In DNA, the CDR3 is TGTGCCATCAGTCCCGACACGCACAATGAGCAGTTCTTC.

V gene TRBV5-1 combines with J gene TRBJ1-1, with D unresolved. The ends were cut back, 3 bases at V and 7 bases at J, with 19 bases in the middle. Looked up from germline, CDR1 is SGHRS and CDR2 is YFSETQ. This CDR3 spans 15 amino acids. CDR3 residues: CASSSIPGTEGEAFF. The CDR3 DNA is TGCGCCAGCAGCTCTATACCAGGAACGGAAGGTGAAGCTTTCTTT.

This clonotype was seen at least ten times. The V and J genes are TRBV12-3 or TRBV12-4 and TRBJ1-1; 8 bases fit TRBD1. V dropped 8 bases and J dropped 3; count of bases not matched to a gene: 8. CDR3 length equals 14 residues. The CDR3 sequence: CASRPTGDYTEAFF. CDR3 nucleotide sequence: TGTGCCAGCCGCCCGACAGGGGACTACACTGAAGCTTTCTTT.

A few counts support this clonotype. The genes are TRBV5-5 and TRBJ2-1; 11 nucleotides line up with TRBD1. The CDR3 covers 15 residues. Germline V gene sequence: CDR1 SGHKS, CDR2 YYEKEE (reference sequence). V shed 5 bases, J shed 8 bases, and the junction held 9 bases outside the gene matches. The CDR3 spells CASSSGTGGYDEQFF. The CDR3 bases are TGTGCCAGCAGTTCCGGGACAGGGGGTTACGATGAGCAGTTCTTC.

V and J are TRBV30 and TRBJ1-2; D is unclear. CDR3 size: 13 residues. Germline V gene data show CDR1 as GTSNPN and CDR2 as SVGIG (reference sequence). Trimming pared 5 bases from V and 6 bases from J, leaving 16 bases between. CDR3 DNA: TGTGCCTGGTCTCTCCGGGGATCGCATGGCTACACCTTC. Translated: CAWSLRGSHGYTF.

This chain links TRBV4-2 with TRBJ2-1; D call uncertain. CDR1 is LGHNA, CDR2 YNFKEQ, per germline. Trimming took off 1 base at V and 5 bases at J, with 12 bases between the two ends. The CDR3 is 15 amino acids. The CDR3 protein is CASSQVSASDNEQFF. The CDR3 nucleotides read TGTGCCAGCAGCCAAGTGTCAGCTTCCGACAATGAGCAGTTCTTC.

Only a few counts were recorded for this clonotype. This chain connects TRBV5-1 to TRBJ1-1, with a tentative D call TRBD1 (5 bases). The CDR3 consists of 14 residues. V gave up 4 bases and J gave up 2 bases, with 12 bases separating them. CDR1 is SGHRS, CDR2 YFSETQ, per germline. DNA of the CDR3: TGCGCCAGCAGCGCCAGGGTGGGAAACACTGAAGCTTTCTTT. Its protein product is CASSARVGNTEAFF.

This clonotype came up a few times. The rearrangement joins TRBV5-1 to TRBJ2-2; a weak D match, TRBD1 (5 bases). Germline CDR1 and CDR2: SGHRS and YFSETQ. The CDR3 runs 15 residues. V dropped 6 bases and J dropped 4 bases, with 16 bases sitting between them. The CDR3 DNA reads TGCGCCAGCAACTTCAACCCAGGGATCACCGGGGAGCTGTTTTTT. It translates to CASNFNPGITGELFF.

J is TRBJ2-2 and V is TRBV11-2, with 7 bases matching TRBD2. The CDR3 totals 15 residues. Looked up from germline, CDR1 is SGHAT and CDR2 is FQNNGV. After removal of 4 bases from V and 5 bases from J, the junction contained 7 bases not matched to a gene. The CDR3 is CASSSTSSGTGELFF. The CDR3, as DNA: TGTGCCAGCAGCTCCACTAGTAGCGGGACCGGGGAGCTGTTTTTT.

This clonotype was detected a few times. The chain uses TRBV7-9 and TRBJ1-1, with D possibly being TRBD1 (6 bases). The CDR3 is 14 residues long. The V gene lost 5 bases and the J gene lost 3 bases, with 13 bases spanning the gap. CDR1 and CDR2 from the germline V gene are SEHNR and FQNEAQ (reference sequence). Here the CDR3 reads CASSVDQGYTEAFF. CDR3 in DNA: TGTGCCAGCAGCGTCGACCAGGGGTACACTGAAGCTTTCTTT.

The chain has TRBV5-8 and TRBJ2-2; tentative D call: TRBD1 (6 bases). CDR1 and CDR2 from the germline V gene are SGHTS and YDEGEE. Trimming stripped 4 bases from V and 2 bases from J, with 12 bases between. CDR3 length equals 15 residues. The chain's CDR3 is CASSAGQINTGELFF. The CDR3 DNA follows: TGTGCCAGCAGCGCCGGACAGATTAACACCGGGGAGCTGTTTTTT.

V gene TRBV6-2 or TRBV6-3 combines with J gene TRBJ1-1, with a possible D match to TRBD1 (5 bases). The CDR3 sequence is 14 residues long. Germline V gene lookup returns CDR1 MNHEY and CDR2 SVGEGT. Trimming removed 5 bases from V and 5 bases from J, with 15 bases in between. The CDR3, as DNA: TGTGCCAGCAGTGCCCAGGGAAGGGTAACTGAAGCTTTCTTT. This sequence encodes CASSAQGRVTEAFF.

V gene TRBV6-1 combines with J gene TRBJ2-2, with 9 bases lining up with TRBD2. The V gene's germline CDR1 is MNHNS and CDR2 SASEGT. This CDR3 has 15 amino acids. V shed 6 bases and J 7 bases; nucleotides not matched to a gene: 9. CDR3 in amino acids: CASRFSGGSGGELFF. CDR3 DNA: TGTGCCAGCAGGTTTAGCGGGGGCTCGGGCGGGGAGCTGTTTTTT.

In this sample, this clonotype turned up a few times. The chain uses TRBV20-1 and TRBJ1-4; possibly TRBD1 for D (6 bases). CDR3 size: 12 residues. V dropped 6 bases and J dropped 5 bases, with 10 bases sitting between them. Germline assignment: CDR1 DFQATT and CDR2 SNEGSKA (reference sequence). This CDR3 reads CSARDTNEKLFF. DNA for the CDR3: TGCAGTGCCCGGGACACCAATGAAAAACTGTTTTTT.

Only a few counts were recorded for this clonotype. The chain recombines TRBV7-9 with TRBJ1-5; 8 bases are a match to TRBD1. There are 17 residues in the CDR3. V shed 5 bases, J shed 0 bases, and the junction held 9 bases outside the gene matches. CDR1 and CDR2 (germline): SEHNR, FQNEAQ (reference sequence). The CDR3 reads CASSKTTGDYSNQPQHF. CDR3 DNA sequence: TGTGCCAGCAGCAAGACGACAGGGGACTATAGCAATCAGCCCCAGCATTTT.

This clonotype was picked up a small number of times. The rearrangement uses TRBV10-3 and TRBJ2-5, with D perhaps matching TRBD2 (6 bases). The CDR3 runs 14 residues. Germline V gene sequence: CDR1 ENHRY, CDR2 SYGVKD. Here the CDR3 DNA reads TGTGCGAGTAAGGTTAGCGGCCCCGGAGAGACCCAGTACTTC. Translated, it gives CASKVSGPGETQYF.

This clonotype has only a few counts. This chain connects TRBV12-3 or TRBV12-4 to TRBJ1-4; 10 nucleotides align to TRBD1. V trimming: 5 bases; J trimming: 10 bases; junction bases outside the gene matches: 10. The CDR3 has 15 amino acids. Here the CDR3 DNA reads TGTGCCAGCAGTCCAGGACAGGGGGGTTTCGGAAAACTGTTTTTT. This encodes CASSPGQGGFGKLFF.

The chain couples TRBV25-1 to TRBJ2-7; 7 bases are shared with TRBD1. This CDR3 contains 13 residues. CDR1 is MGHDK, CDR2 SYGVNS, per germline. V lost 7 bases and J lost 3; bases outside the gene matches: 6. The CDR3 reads CASTRDSGYEQYF. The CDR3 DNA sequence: TGTGCCAGCACCCGGGACAGTGGCTACGAGCAGTACTTC.

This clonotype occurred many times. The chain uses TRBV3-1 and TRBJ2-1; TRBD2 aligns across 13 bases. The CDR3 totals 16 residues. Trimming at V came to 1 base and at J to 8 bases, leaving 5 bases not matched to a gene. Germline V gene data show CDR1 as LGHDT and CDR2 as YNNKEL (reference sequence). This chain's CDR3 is CASSQGRTSGGDEQFF. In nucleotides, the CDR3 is TGTGCCAGCAGCCAAGGTCGGACTAGCGGGGGTGATGAGCAGTTCTTC.